One and the same sample provided the 19 T cell receptor beta chains below, sequenced in a study of blood T cell repertoires in COVID-19. Clones were read by immunoSEQ multiplex PCR, and TCRdb kept only the in-frame ones, dropping some. This table has about 68,000 clones, approximately 79% appearing once. Input material: peripheral blood. These receptors originate from a woman aged 50 to 65 with acute or convalescent COVID-19.

This clone has just one count. CDR3 amino acids: CASSLSPPGHRLGTEAFF. The DNA for the CDR3 is TGTGCCAGCTCACTCTCACCCCCGGGACACCGCCTGGGCACTGAAGCTTTCTTT. This chain joins TRBV18 and TRBJ1-1; TRBD1 is a possible D gene (6 bases). The V gene lost 4 bases and the J gene lost 4 bases, with 25 bases spanning the gap. There are 18 residues in the CDR3. Germline V CDR1 and CDR2: KGHSH, LQKENI.

The chain is built from TRBV4-1 and TRBJ1-1; 9 positions match TRBD1. Germline CDR1 MGHRA, CDR2 YSYEKL. CDR3 length: 16 residues. After removal of 4 bases from V and 0 bases from J, the junction contained 6 bases not matched to a gene. The CDR3 DNA sequence: TGCGCCAGCAGCCCGCGGACAGGGGTTATGAACACTGAAGCTTTCTTT. This encodes CASSPRTGVMNTEAFF.

There are a few counts of this clone. The chain uses TRBV3-1 (or the pseudogene TRBV3-2) and TRBJ2-1; TRBD2 might be the D (6 bases). The CDR3 length is 15 residues. V was cut by 4 bases and J by 2 bases, with 12 bases left in between. Germline assignment: CDR1 LGHDT and CDR2 YNNKEL (reference sequence). Written as DNA, the CDR3 is TGTGCCAGCAGCCCCGGGGACTGGACCTACAATGAGCAGTTCTTC. The encoded protein is CASSPGDWTYNEQFF.

This clone was recorded only once. V and J are TRBV19 and TRBJ1-5; TRBD1 aligns across 8 bases. The CDR3 is 14 amino acids. J was trimmed by 5 bases and V by 6 bases; bases with no gene match: 6. CDR1 and CDR2 (germline): LNHDA, SQIVND (reference sequence). CDR3 DNA sequence: TGTGCCAGTAGCTCCTCCAGGGGGCATCAGCCCCAGCATTTT. Its protein product is CASSSSRGHQPQHF.

The J gene is TRBJ2-2, the V gene TRBV19; 10 nucleotides align to TRBD2. Germline-derived CDR1 and CDR2 are LNHDA and SQIVND (reference sequence). The CDR3 totals 15 residues. V shed 4 bases, J shed 9 bases, and the junction held 8 bases outside the gene matches. CDR3 residues: CASSTLAGVIRELFF. The CDR3 coding sequence is TGTGCCAGTAGTACCCTAGCGGGAGTAATCCGGGAGCTGTTTTTT.

The V call is TRBV18, the J call TRBJ2-6, with TRBD1 matching over 7 bases. This CDR3 has 19 residues. J was trimmed by 0 bases and V by 2 bases; bases with no gene match: 10. Germline loops: CDR1 KGHSH, CDR2 LQKENI. Here the CDR3 reads CASSPTTGVAYSGANVLTF. The CDR3 coding sequence is TGTGCCAGCTCACCAACCACAGGGGTGGCTTACTCTGGGGCCAACGTCCTGACTTTC.

This chain joins TRBV3-1 (or the pseudogene TRBV3-2) and TRBJ2-1, with 9 positions matching TRBD2. Germline lookup yields CDR1 LGHDT and CDR2 YNNKEL (reference sequence). The CDR3 has 15 residues. V lost 1 base, J lost 8 bases, and 6 bases stayed unmatched. DNA for the CDR3: TGTGCCAGCAGCCAAGCTCCGGGACTAGCTGATGAGCAGTTCTTC. This codes for CASSQAPGLADEQFF.

Only a few counts were recorded for this clone. V is TRBV29-1 and J is TRBJ1-1, with 7 bases identical to TRBD1. The V gene end was trimmed by 0 bases and the J gene end by 9 bases; junction bases not matched to a gene: 10. The germline V gene encodes CDR1 SQVTM and CDR2 ANQGSEA. The CDR3 spans 14 residues. In DNA, the CDR3 is TGCAGCGTTGAAGACAGTACTCCGGGACAGAAAGCTTTCTTT. Encoded protein: CSVEDSTPGQKAFF.

The chain has TRBV7-9 and TRBJ1-4; D remains unclear. The CDR3 runs 17 residues. The V end lost 3 bases, the J end lost 2 bases, and 16 bases lay between the germline ends. In germline, CDR1 is SEHNR, CDR2 FQNEAQ (reference sequence). Here the CDR3 DNA reads TGTGCCAGCAGCTTGCCGGGAGCTGTTGGCACTAATGAAAAACTGTTTTTT. Protein: CASSLPGAVGTNEKLFF.

The rearrangement uses TRBV27 and TRBJ2-7; weak D call: TRBD2 (5 bases). Deletions cut 11 bases from V and 2 bases from J, with 16 bases between. The CDR3 spans 13 residues. Germline CDR1 MNHEY, CDR2 SMNVEV (reference sequence). The CDR3 DNA reads as TGTGCCTCTCAACTCGGACTGGCCTACGAGCAGTACTTC. This codes for CASQLGLAYEQYF.

The chain combines TRBV27 with TRBJ1-2; 7 bases are a match to TRBD1. This CDR3 contains 12 residues. V gave up 6 bases and J gave up 6 bases; unmatched junction bases: 4. Germline assignment: CDR1 MNHEY and CDR2 SMNVEV (reference sequence). The CDR3 region has the DNA TGTGCCAGCAGAGGGGGCGAGGATGGCTACACCTTC. This codes for CASRGGEDGYTF.

The chain joins TRBV19 to TRBJ1-4; TRBD1 might be the D (6 bases). From germline, CDR1 is LNHDA and CDR2 SQIVND (reference sequence). Deletions cut 4 bases from V and 5 bases from J, with 14 bases between. This CDR3 comprises 15 residues. The CDR3 coding sequence is TGTGCCAGTAGTAGAGGGACAAGCCGGAATGAAAAACTGTTTTTT. It codes for CASSRGTSRNEKLFF.

The CDR3 DNA reads as TGTGCCACCACTTTAGACTCCCTGTACAGGGGGCGAAACACCGGGGAGCTGTTTTTT. Amino acids: CATTLDSLYRGRNTGELFF. The rearrangement links TRBV24-1 to TRBJ2-2; 9 bases match TRBD1. V shed 8 bases and J 2 bases; nucleotides not matched to a gene: 17. The germline V gene encodes CDR1 KGHDR and CDR2 SFDVKD. This CDR3 spans 19 amino acids.

The chain is built from TRBV6-5 and TRBJ1-1; 7 bases agree with TRBD1. J gave up 6 bases and V 6 bases, and 4 bases lay outside the gene matches. CDR3 length equals 12 residues. Germline CDR1 reads MNHEY; CDR2 reads SVGAGI. This chain's CDR3 is CASSDRASEAFF. For the CDR3, the DNA is TGTGCCAGCAGCGACAGGGCTTCTGAAGCTTTCTTT.

This CDR3 is CATQTGAFYNEQFF. The CDR3 DNA reads as TGTGCCACCCAGACAGGGGCCTTCTACAATGAGCAGTTCTTC. J is TRBJ2-1 and V is TRBV24-1; TRBD1 agrees at 8 bases. V lost 9 bases, J lost 3 bases, and 6 bases stayed unmatched. Germline lookup yields CDR1 KGHDR and CDR2 SFDVKD. This CDR3 spans 14 amino acids.

J is TRBJ1-2 and V is TRBV18, with D perhaps TRBD1 (6 bases). Germline V gene lookup returns CDR1 KGHSH and CDR2 LQKENI. This CDR3 contains 12 residues. V lost 2 bases and J lost 7, with 8 bases in between. Here the CDR3 DNA reads TGTGCCAGCTCACCAGACAGGTCTGGCTACACCTTC. As protein: CASSPDRSGYTF.

CDR3 sequence: CASSSKFYSGNTIYF. As DNA, the CDR3 is TGTGCCAGCAGTTCCAAATTCTACTCTGGAAACACCATATATTTT. The rearrangement uses TRBV6-5 and TRBJ1-3; D is undetermined. The CDR3 runs 15 residues. Germline V gene lookup returns CDR1 MNHEY and CDR2 SVGAGI. V lost 4 bases, J lost 0 bases, and 10 bases lay in between.

This chain connects TRBV11-2 to TRBJ1-5; the D is unclear. Trimming removed 3 bases at V and 4 bases at J, with 7 bases between. Looked up from germline, CDR1 is SGHAT and CDR2 is FQNNGV. This CDR3 has 13 residues. This CDR3 reads CASSFEGNQPQHF. The CDR3 region has the DNA TGTGCCAGCAGCTTCGAGGGAAATCAGCCCCAGCATTTT. Filled out from reference TRBV11-2 and TRBJ1-5, the complete variable domain reads EAGVAQSPRYKIIEKRQSVAFWCNPISGHATLYWYQQILGQGPKLLIQFQNNGVVDDSQLPKDRFSAERLKGVDSTLKIQPAKLEDSAVYLCASSFEGNQPQHFGDGTRLSIL.

The rearrangement links TRBV18 to TRBJ1-3; D gene uncertain. Trimming shortened V by 1 base and J by 2 bases, and 12 bases separated the two germline ends. CDR1 and CDR2 from the germline V gene are KGHSH and LQKENI. The CDR3 loop spans 16 amino acids. The CDR3 DNA follows: TGTGCCAGCTCACCACGGCGGGGTGACGCTGGAAACACCATATATTTT. Translating gives CASSPRRGDAGNTIYF.